The source of this T cell receptor beta chain is a study of shared clonotypes between healthy human individuals. Study overall: Three plates each covered CD4 naive and memory; CD8 naive two, CD8 memory one. Study-wide points: The researchers took only blood, and tissue repertoires probably look different.

About this clone itself: The antigen is undetermined.

The CDR3 runs 15 residues. Methods used by the authors: Sequence data from immunoSEQ were junction-only and lacked quality scores; consequently, filtering differed. Profiling relied on immunoSEQ multiplex PCR, and the TCRdb table lists in-frame clones only, not all of them. V and J calls and clone size are given by that table; D and trimming were obtained from the DNA. Of about 380,000 clones in the sample, roughly 96% were seen once. Every one of the donors was a Caucasian adult that lived in Nashville, Tennessee. This TCR was sampled from a man aged 30 to 45 in good health. Sequenced input: memory CD8+ T cells sorted from blood. Subset here: CD45RO+ cells pooled with CCR7-negative TemRA cells. The chain recombines TRBV12-2 with TRBJ2-1; the listed D gene, TRBD1, was not tested against the DNA. TRBV12-2 is described as a pseudogene. For the CDR3, the DNA is TGTGCAAGTCGCTACTTAAAGAAACAGGGGCATGAGCAGTTCTTC. Translated: CASRYLKKQGHEQFF.